The present entry profiles one T cell receptor (beta chain) with its context. V was shortened by 2 bases and J by 10 bases, with 6 bases between the two germline ends. Looked up from germline, CDR1 is MNHNS and CDR2 is SASEGT. CDR3 length: 12 residues. In the original processing: Amplification of reference gene primers provided the estimated nucleated cell counts. TCRdb's table, derived via immunoSEQ multiplex PCR, lists solely in-frame clones and lacks some. The V and J calls and clone size were taken over from that table, and D and trimming were inferred from the DNA. The data show 55,000 to 80,000 clones, around four fifths seen once. This entry is derived from a study of blood T cell repertoires in COVID-19. Study-wide context: Sites across the United States, Italy and Spain contributed samples from acute and convalescent COVID-19. The cDNA or gDNA used as material had been derived from T cells, B-cell-depleted T cells, or PBMCs.

The specimen was peripheral blood. The source of this sequence is a human donor in a cohort sampled during active COVID-19. The chain links TRBV6-1 to TRBJ1-6; D gene ambiguous. CDR3 coding DNA: TGTGCCAGCAGTGAATCCAAATCACCCCTCCACTTT. Amino acids: CASSESKSPLHF.